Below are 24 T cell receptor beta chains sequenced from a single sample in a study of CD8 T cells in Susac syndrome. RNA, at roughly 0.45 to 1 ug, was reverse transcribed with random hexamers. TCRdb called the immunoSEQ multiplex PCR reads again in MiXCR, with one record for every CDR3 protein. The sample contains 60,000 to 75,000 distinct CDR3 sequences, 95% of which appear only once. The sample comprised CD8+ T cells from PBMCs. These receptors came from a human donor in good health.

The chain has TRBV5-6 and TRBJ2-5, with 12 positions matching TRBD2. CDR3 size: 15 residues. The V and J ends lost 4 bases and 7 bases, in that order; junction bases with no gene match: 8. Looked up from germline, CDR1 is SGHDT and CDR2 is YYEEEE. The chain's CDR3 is CASSAGTSGSGTQYF. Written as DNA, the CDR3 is TGTGCCAGCAGCGCGGGGACTAGCGGGTCCGGGACCCAGTACTTC.

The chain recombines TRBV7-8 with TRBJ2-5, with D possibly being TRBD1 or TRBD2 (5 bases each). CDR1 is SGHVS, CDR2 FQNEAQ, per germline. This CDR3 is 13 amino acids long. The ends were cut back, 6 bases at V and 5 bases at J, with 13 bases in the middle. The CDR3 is CASSSRDGETQYF. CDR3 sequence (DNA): TGTGCCAGCAGTTCCAGGGACGGGGAGACCCAGTACTTC.

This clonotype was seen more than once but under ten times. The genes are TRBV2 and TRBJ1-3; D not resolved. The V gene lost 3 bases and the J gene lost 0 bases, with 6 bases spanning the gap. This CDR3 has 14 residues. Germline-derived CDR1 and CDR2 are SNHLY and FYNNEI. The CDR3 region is CASSDSYSGNTIYF. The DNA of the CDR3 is TGTGCCAGCAGTGATTCTTACTCTGGAAACACCATATATTTT. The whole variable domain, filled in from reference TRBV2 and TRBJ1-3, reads EPEVTQTPSHQVTQMGQEVILRCVPISNHLYFYWYRQILGQKVEFLVSFYNNEISEKSEIFDDQFSVERPDGSNFTLKIRSTKLEDSAMYFCASSDSYSGNTIYFGEGSWLTVV.

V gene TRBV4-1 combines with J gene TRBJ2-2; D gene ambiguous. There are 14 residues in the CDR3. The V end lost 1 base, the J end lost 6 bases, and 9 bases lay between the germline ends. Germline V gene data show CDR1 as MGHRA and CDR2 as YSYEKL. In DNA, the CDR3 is TGCGCCAGCAGCCAAGCAAACGGAGCCGGGGAGCTGTTTTTT. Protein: CASSQANGAGELFF.

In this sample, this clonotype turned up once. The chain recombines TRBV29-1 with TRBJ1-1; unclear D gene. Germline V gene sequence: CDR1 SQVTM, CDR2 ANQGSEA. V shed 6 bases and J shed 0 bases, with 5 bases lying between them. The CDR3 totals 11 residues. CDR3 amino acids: CSVPVNTEAFF. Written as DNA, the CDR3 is TGCAGCGTGCCGGTGAACACTGAAGCTTTCTTT.

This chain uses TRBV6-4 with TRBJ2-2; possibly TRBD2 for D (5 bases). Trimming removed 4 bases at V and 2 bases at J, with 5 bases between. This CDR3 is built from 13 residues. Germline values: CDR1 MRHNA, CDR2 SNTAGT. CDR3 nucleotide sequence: TGTGCCAGCAGTGGGACTAACACCGGGGAGCTGTTTTTT. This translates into CASSGTNTGELFF.

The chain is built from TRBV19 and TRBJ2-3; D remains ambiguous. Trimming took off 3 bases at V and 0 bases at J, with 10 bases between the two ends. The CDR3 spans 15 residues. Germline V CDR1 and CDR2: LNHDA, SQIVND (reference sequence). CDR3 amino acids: CASSMSFFSTDTQYF. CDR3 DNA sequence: TGTGCCAGTAGTATGTCCTTTTTTAGCACAGATACGCAGTATTTT.

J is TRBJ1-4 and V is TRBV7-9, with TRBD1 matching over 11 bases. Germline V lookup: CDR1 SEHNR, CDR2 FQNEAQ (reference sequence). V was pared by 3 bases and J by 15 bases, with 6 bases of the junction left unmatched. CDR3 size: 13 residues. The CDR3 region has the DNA TGTGCCAGCAGCTTGGACCGGGACAGGGGGTTGTTTTTT. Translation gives CASSLDRDRGLFF.

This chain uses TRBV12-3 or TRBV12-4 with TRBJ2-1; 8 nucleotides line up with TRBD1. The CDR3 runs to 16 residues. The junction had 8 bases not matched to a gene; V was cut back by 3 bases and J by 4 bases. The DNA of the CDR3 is TGTGCCAGCAGTTTTCGTACAGGGGGGATGTACAATGAGCAGTTCTTC. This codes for CASSFRTGGMYNEQFF.

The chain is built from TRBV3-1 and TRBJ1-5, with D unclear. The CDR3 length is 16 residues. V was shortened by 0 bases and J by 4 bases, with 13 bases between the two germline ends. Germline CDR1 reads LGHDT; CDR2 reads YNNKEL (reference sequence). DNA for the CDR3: TGTGCCAGCAGCCAAGATTGGTCAGGAGTTAATCAGCCCCAGCATTTT. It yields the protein CASSQDWSGVNQPQHF.

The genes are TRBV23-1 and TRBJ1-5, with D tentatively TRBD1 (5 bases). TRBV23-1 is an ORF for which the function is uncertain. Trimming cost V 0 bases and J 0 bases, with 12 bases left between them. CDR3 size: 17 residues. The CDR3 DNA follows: TGCGCCAGCAGTCAATCGGACATGGTACATAGCAATCAGCCCCAGCATTTT. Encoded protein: CASSQSDMVHSNQPQHF.

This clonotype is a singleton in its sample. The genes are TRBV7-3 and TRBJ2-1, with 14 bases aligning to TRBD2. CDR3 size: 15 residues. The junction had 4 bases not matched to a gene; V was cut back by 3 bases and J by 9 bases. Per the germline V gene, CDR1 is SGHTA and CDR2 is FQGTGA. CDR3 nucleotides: TGTGCCAGCAGCTTCGGGACTAGCGGGGGTAGTGAGCAGTTCTTC. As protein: CASSFGTSGGSEQFF. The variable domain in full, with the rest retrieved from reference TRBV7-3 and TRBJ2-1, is GAGVSQTPSNKVTEKGKYVELRCDPISGHTALYWYRQSLGQGPEFLIYFQGTGAADDSGLPNDRFFAVRPEGSVSTLKIQRTERGDSAVYLCASSFGTSGGSEQFFGPGTRLTVL.

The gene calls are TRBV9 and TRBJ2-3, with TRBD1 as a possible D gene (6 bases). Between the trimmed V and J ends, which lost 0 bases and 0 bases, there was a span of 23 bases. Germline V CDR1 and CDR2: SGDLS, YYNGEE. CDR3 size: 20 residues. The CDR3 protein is CASSVEIWTADPGSTDTQYF. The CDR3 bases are TGTGCCAGCAGCGTAGAAATTTGGACAGCCGATCCGGGTAGCACAGATACGCAGTATTTT. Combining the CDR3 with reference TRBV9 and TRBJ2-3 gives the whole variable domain DSGVTQTPKHLITATGQRVTLRCSPRSGDLSVYWYQQSLDQGLQFLIQYYNGEERAKGNILERFSAQQFPDLHSELNLSSLELGDSALYFCASSVEIWTADPGSTDTQYFGPGTRLTVL.

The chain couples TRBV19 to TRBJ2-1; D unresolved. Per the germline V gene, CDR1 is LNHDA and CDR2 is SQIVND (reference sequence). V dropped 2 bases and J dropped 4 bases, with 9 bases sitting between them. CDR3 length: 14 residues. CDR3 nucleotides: TGTGCCAGTAGTATATCTCCCGAGTACAATGAGCAGTTCTTC. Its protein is CASSISPEYNEQFF.

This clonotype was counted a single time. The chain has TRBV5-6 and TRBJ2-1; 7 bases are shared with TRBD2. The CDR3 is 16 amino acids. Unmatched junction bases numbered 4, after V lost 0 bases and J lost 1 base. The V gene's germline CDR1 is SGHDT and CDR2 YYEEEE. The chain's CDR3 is CASSLGTGGSYNEQFF. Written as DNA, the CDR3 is TGTGCCAGCAGCTTGGGCACCGGGGGGTCCTACAATGAGCAGTTCTTC.

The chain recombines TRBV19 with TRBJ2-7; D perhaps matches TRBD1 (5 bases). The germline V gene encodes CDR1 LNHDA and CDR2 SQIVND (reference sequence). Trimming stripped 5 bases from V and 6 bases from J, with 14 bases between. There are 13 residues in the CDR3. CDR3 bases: TGTGCCAGTAGTCCCCGGGTAGGGGTCGAGCAGTACGTC. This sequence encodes CASSPRVGVEQYV.

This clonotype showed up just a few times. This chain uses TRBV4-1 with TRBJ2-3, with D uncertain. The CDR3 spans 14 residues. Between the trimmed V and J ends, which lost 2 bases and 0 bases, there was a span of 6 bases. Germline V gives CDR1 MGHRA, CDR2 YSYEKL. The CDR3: CASSQITSTDTQYF. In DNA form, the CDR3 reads TGCGCCAGCAGCCAAATAACGAGCACAGATACGCAGTATTTT.

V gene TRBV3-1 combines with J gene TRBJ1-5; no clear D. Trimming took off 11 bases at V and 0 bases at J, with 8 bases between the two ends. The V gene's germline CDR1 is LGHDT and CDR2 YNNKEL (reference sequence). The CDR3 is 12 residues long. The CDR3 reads CAQGYSNQPQHF. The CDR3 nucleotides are TGTGCCCAAGGGTATAGCAATCAGCCCCAGCATTTT.

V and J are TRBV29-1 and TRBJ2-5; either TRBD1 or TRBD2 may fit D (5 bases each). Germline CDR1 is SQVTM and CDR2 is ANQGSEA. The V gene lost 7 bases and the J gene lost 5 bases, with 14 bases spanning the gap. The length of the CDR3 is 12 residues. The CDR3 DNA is TGCAGCGGAGGGACGCCGAGGGAGACCCAGTACTTC. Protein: CSGGTPRETQYF.

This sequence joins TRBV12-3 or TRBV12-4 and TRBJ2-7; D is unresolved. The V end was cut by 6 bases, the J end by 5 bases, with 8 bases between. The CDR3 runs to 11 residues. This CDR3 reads CASSVGNEQYF. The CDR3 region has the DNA TGTGCCAGCAGCGTAGGAAACGAGCAGTACTTC.

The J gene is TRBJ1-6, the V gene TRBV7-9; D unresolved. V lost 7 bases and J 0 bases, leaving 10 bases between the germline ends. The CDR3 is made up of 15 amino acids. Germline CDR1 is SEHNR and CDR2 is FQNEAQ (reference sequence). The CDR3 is CASTVADSYNSPLHF. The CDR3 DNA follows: TGTGCCAGCACTGTGGCGGACTCCTATAATTCACCCCTCCACTTT. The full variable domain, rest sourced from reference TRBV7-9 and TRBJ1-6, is DTGVSQNPRHKITKRGQNVTFRCDPISEHNRLYWYRQTLGQGPEFLTYFQNEAQLEKSRLLSDRFSAERPKGSFSTLEIQRTEQGDSAMYLCASTVADSYNSPLHFGNGTRLTVT.

CDR3 nucleotide sequence: TGTGCCACCAGCAATACAAGGGCCGTGAACACTGAAGCTTTCTTT. This sequence encodes CATSNTRAVNTEAFF. The genes are TRBV15 and TRBJ1-1; D is ambiguous. This CDR3 region has 15 residues. The V end lost 4 bases, the J end lost 0 bases, and 12 bases lay between the germline ends. Germline lookup yields CDR1 LNHNV and CDR2 YYDKDF (reference sequence).

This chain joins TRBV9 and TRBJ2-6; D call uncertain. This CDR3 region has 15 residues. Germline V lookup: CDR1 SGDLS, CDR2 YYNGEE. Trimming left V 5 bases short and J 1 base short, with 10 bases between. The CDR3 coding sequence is TGTGCCAGCAGTCCAGGTGGATCTGGGGCCAACGTCCTGACTTTC. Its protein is CASSPGGSGANVLTF.

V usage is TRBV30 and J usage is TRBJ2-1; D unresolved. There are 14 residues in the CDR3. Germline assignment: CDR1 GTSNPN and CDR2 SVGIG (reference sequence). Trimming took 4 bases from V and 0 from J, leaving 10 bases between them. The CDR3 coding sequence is TGTGCCTGGACCGAAAAGGTCTCCTACAATGAGCAGTTCTTC. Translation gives CAWTEKVSYNEQFF.